Presented here are 24 T cell receptor beta chains from one specimen sequenced in a study of spatial heterogeneity in lung cancer. Regarding time point: sample taken at primary tumor resection. A single record per CDR3 protein comes from TCRdb applying MiXCR to the 5' RACE reads. The repertoire includes 15,000 to 20,000 distinct CDR3 sequences, roughly 5.7% of them detected once, and over 9% sits in the top ten. The antigens of these receptors remain unknown. Findings and caveats of the study: The number of expanded tumor alpha and beta chains correlated with mutation number.

The starting material was lung tumor tissue, obtained at surgery. The receptor set was obtained from a female donor with early-stage non-small cell lung cancer.

This clonotype was recorded many times. This beta chain turned up in a library designed for alpha chains; as an off-target read, its abundance says little. The rearrangement links TRBV20-1 to TRBJ2-1; 12 bases align to TRBD2. The V gene's germline CDR1 is DFQATT and CDR2 SNEGSKA (reference sequence). The CDR3 is 15 residues long. Trimming removed 3 bases from V and 9 bases from J; junction bases left unmatched: 9. CDR3 protein: CSASPTSGRIGEQFF. DNA of the CDR3: TGCAGTGCTAGCCCGACTAGCGGGAGAATCGGTGAGCAGTTCTTC.

This clonotype came up a few times. This beta chain is a stray sequence in a library constructed for alpha chains; its clone size is not meaningful. This chain links TRBV27 with TRBJ2-1, with a weak D call TRBD2 (6 bases). Germline CDR1 reads MNHEY; CDR2 reads SMNVEV (reference sequence). The CDR3 covers 15 residues. V gave up 5 bases and J gave up 4 bases, with 15 bases separating them. CDR3 loop: CASSGYAGLYNEQFF. The CDR3 DNA is TGTGCCAGCAGTGGGTATGCGGGGCTTTACAATGAGCAGTTCTTC.

The sample holds many counts of this clonotype. Within a library made for alpha chains, this beta chain is off target, and its count is uninformative. The chain links TRBV28 to TRBJ2-5; no firm D call. The CDR3 covers 15 residues. V lost 1 base and J lost 4, with 13 bases in between. In germline, CDR1 is MDHEN, CDR2 SYDVKM. The CDR3 loop reads CASSLSGSSLETQYF. The CDR3 DNA is TGTGCCAGCAGTTTATCAGGATCCTCTTTAGAGACCCAGTACTTC.

This clonotype has at least ten counts. This beta chain was picked up by a library intended for alpha chains and is off target, so its count carries little meaning. The chain uses TRBV4-1 and TRBJ2-5; 12 nucleotides align to TRBD2. With V trimmed by 0 bases and J by 2 bases, 7 bases remained unmatched. This CDR3 is built from 18 residues. CDR1 and CDR2 (germline): MGHRA, YSYEKL. The CDR3 coding sequence is TGCGCCAGCAGCCAAGATCTATTGGGACTAGCGGGTCAAGAGACCCAGTACTTC. Protein sequence: CASSQDLLGLAGQETQYF.

By share of the sample, this clonotype is medium-sized. Found in a library prepared for alpha chains, this beta chain is an off-target read, and its abundance has little meaning. The rearrangement links TRBV7-9 to TRBJ2-1; D might be TRBD2 (6 bases). Germline V gives CDR1 SEHNR, CDR2 FQNEAQ (reference sequence). With 5 bases removed from V and 6 bases from J, the gap between germline ends came to 11 bases. The CDR3 contains 13 residues. The CDR3 nucleotides read TGTGCCAGCAGCATACTAGCAACCAATGAGCAGTTCTTC. Translating gives CASSILATNEQFF.

A note on this clonotype: This may stem from a read error, because a much larger clone lies one nucleotide away. This beta chain slipped into a library made for alpha chains as a stray read, so its size is not meaningful. The chain recombines TRBV5-1 with TRBJ2-4; D ambiguous. The CDR3 loop spans 13 amino acids. With 0 bases removed from V and 12 bases from J, the gap between germline ends came to 13 bases. Germline CDR1 SGHRS, CDR2 YFSETQ. CDR3: CASSLVAPPNQYF. As DNA, the CDR3 is TGCGCCAGCAGCTTGGTCGCTCCCCCCAATCAGTACTTC.

This clonotype was detected many times. Because this beta chain is a stray read in a library intended to capture alpha chains, its abundance should not be given much weight. The V call is TRBV29-1, the J call TRBJ2-1; D is possibly TRBD1 or TRBD2 (5 bases each). This CDR3 contains 13 residues. CDR1 SQVTM and CDR2 ANQGSEA come from the germline V gene. Between the trimmed V and J ends, which lost 7 bases and 4 bases, there was a span of 14 bases. The CDR3 is CSGGWDVYNEQFF. CDR3 DNA sequence: TGCAGCGGCGGATGGGACGTATACAATGAGCAGTTCTTC.

This clonotype was seen many times. This beta chain is off target for a library built for alpha chains, so its abundance means little. J is TRBJ1-5 and V is TRBV27; 8 bases are shared with TRBD1. This CDR3 spans 16 amino acids. Germline assignment: CDR1 MNHEY and CDR2 SMNVEV (reference sequence). After removal of 5 bases from V and 0 bases from J, the junction contained 6 bases not matched to a gene. In DNA form, the CDR3 reads TGTGCCAGCAGTCCAGCAGGACAGGGTAGCAATCAGCCCCAGCATTTT. This codes for CASSPAGQGSNQPQHF.

This clonotype was counted many times. This beta chain is an unintended read in a library built for alpha chains; its size means little. CDR3 nucleotide sequence: TGCAGCGTTGAAGGTACGGCGGGAGACATTGATACGCAGTATTTT. As protein: CSVEGTAGDIDTQYF. The gene calls are TRBV29-1 and TRBJ2-3; 7 nucleotides agree with TRBD2. V lost 1 base and J lost 6; bases outside the gene matches: 10. The CDR3 length is 15 residues. Germline V lookup: CDR1 SQVTM, CDR2 ANQGSEA.

This clonotype was seen a few times. For a library built for alpha chains, this beta chain is a stray read; little rests on its size. V usage is TRBV7-9 and J usage is TRBJ2-5, with D unresolved. The CDR3 spans 14 residues. Trimming pared 5 bases from V and 3 bases from J, leaving 13 bases between. Germline CDR1 reads SEHNR; CDR2 reads FQNEAQ (reference sequence). CDR3 DNA: TGTGCCAGCAGCCTAGTTGGGCGCAAAGAGACCCAGTACTTC. This encodes CASSLVGRKETQYF.

This clonotype is judged medium-sized. This beta chain slipped into a library made for alpha chains as a stray read, so its size is not meaningful. The rearrangement links TRBV7-9 to TRBJ2-5; 8 positions agree with TRBD1. The V and J ends lost 4 bases and 2 bases, in that order; junction bases with no gene match: 6. The CDR3 totals 15 residues. The V gene's germline CDR1 is SEHNR and CDR2 FQNEAQ (reference sequence). The CDR3 reads CASSSDRALQETQYF. CDR3 DNA sequence: TGTGCCAGCAGCTCGGACAGGGCCCTACAAGAGACCCAGTACTTC.

The sample holds many counts of this clonotype. This beta chain appears as a stray read in a library generated for alpha chains; its size is not informative. The chain couples TRBV9 to TRBJ1-1; D unresolved. CDR3 size: 12 residues. V lost 0 bases, J lost 6 bases, and 6 bases lay in between. Looked up from germline, CDR1 is SGDLS and CDR2 is YYNGEE. The CDR3: CASSVVEAEAFF. CDR3 DNA sequence: TGTGCCAGCAGCGTAGTCGAAGCTGAAGCTTTCTTT.

The sample holds many counts of this clonotype. The size of this beta chain means little, since it is a stray read in a library made for alpha chains. CDR3 in DNA: TGTGCCAGTAGTTTTCTAGCTGGAGAGCTGTTTTTT. Translated: CASSFLAGELFF. V gene TRBV19 combines with J gene TRBJ2-2; TRBD2 might be the D (5 bases). The CDR3 is 12 residues long. Trimming shortened V by 5 bases and J by 11 bases, and 12 bases separated the two germline ends. CDR1 and CDR2 (germline): LNHDA, SQIVND (reference sequence).

In its sample, this clonotype was seen many times. This beta chain was picked up by a library intended for alpha chains and is off target, so its count carries little meaning. The chain joins TRBV5-4 to TRBJ1-2, with TRBD1 matching 8 bases. Germline values: CDR1 SGHNT, CDR2 YYREEE (reference sequence). This CDR3 contains 15 residues. The ends lost 4 bases at V and 4 bases at J; junction bases unmatched: 9. The CDR3 reads CASSGDRGRGYGYTF. The CDR3 DNA reads TGTGCCAGCAGCGGTGACAGGGGTCGGGGCTATGGCTACACCTTC.

There are a few counts of this clonotype. As an off-target read in a library built for alpha chains, this beta chain has a frequency of little significance. The J gene is TRBJ1-2, the V gene TRBV5-6, with D perhaps TRBD1 (6 bases). Germline loops: CDR1 SGHDT, CDR2 YYEEEE. The CDR3 loop spans 15 amino acids. V lost 4 bases and J 0 bases, leaving 13 bases between the germline ends. CDR3 sequence reads: CASSLQGPSNYGYTF. CDR3 in DNA: TGTGCCAGCAGCCTACAGGGCCCGTCTAACTATGGCTACACCTTC.

As regards this clonotype: As an off-target read in a library built for alpha chains, this beta chain has a frequency of little significance. The CDR3 region is CASSYGQQETQYF. Here the CDR3 DNA reads TGCGCCAGCAGCTACGGACAGCAAGAGACCCAGTACTTC. J is TRBJ2-5 and V is TRBV5-1, with a possible D match to TRBD1 (6 bases). The germline gives CDR1 SGHRS, CDR2 YFSETQ. The CDR3 runs 13 residues. V was pared by 3 bases and J by 2 bases, with 8 bases between.

Details on this clonotype: This beta chain slipped into a library made for alpha chains as a stray read, so its size is not meaningful. J is TRBJ2-3 and V is TRBV20-1; D may be TRBD2 (5 bases). The CDR3 has 14 amino acids. CDR1 DFQATT and CDR2 SNEGSKA come from the germline V gene (reference sequence). Between the trimmed V and J ends, which lost 6 bases and 1 base, there was a span of 14 bases. CDR3 nucleotides: TGCAGTGCGGAGCTTACTAGGGGCACAGATACGCAGTATTTT. As protein: CSAELTRGTDTQYF.

This clonotype is medium-sized (0.01 to 0.1%) in the sample. This beta chain was picked up by a library intended for alpha chains and is off target, so its count carries little meaning. The rearrangement uses TRBV4-1 and TRBJ2-2; no clear D. Deletions cut 3 bases from V and 6 bases from J, with 14 bases between. CDR3 length: 15 amino acids. Germline V lookup: CDR1 MGHRA, CDR2 YSYEKL. The CDR3 DNA reads TGCGCCAGCAGCCAGGATGCTGGCAGTGCCGGGGAGCTGTTTTTT. The encoded protein is CASSQDAGSAGELFF.

This clonotype has ten or more counts. This beta chain is an unintended read in a library built for alpha chains; its size means little. The chain's CDR3 is CASSATSGSYEQYF. CDR3 DNA: TGTGCCAGCAGCGCCACTAGCGGGAGTTACGAGCAGTACTTC. The chain links TRBV9 to TRBJ2-7; 11 bases map to TRBD2. Germline CDR1 and CDR2: SGDLS and YYNGEE. CDR3 length equals 14 residues. V lost 3 bases to trimming and J lost 4 bases; unmatched junction nucleotides: 3. Complete variable domain (other parts from reference TRBV9 and TRBJ2-7): DSGVTQTPKHLITATGQRVTLRCSPRSGDLSVYWYQQSLDQGLQFLIQYYNGEERAKGNILERFSAQQFPDLHSELNLSSLELGDSALYFCASSATSGSYEQYFGPGTRLTVT.

This clonotype was found many times. With the library built for alpha chains, this beta chain is off target and its frequency is not meaningful. This chain connects TRBV20-1 to TRBJ2-2; D unresolved. Per germline, CDR1 DFQATT and CDR2 SNEGSKA (reference sequence). CDR3 length equals 14 residues. The V gene lost 5 bases and the J gene lost 5 bases, with 15 bases spanning the gap. The CDR3 region has the DNA TGCAGTGCTCGTCATCATCTAGATACCGGGGAGCTGTTTTTT. Its protein is CSARHHLDTGELFF.

This clonotype was seen repeatedly, ten times or more. The library was designed around alpha chains, so this beta chain is a stray read whose abundance carries little weight. V usage is TRBV9 and J usage is TRBJ2-1, with 15 bases aligning to TRBD2. V dropped 3 bases and J dropped 1; count of bases not matched to a gene: 5. Germline V CDR1 and CDR2: SGDLS, YYNGEE. The CDR3 runs 18 residues. Written as DNA, the CDR3 is TGTGCCAGCAGCGGAGGACTAGCGGGAGGGATATCCTACAATGAGCAGTTCTTC. It encodes CASSGGLAGGISYNEQFF.

This clonotype is categorized as medium-sized. This beta chain is a stray sequence in a library constructed for alpha chains; its clone size is not meaningful. The chain links TRBV28 to TRBJ2-3; 10 bases fit TRBD1. J was trimmed by 5 bases and V by 4 bases; bases with no gene match: 3. The CDR3 has 14 residues. Germline values: CDR1 MDHEN, CDR2 SYDVKM. CDR3 nucleotides: TGTGCCAGCAGTTCCGGGACAGGGGTAGATACGCAGTATTTT. As protein: CASSSGTGVDTQYF.

This clonotype was seen once. This beta chain appears as a stray read in a library generated for alpha chains; its size is not informative. The rearrangement uses TRBV15 and TRBJ2-7, with D possibly being TRBD2 (6 bases). The CDR3 spans 14 residues. V was cut by 4 bases and J by 2 bases, with 12 bases left in between. Germline assignment: CDR1 LNHNV and CDR2 YYDKDF (reference sequence). The CDR3, as DNA: TGTGCCACCAGCACCAATCCGGGGGCCTACGAGCAGTACTTC. Translation: CATSTNPGAYEQYF.

Judged by abundance, this clonotype is medium-sized (0.01 to 0.1%). Because the library targeted alpha chains, this beta chain is an off-target read whose size means little. This chain uses TRBV18 with TRBJ2-7; D perhaps matches TRBD2 (5 bases). The CDR3 has 14 residues. Germline CDR1 reads KGHSH; CDR2 reads LQKENI. V was shortened by 1 base and J by 1 base, with 8 bases between the two germline ends. CDR3 residues: CASSPRGRSYEQYF. The CDR3 DNA reads TGTGCCAGCTCACCACGTGGGAGATCCTACGAGCAGTACTTC.